One and the same sample provided the 24 T cell receptor beta chains below, sequenced in a study of cytotoxic CD8 clonotypes in ibrutinib-treated CLL. Data came from immunoSEQ multiplex PCR; TCRdb stores just in-frame clones and leaves some out. The table shows 200,000 to 250,000 clones, with 75% to 80% occurring only once. Here the sequenced sample was PBMCs, taken after 12 months of ibrutinib treatment. All receptors derive from a human donor with chronic lymphocytic leukemia.

This clone was detected only once. V and J are TRBV7-3 and TRBJ2-1; D unresolved. The V end lost 1 base, the J end lost 5 bases, and 12 bases lay between the germline ends. From germline, CDR1 is SGHTA and CDR2 FQGTGA. CDR3 length: 15 residues. The CDR3 here is CASSLRPVSNNEQFF. The CDR3 nucleotides are TGTGCCAGCAGCTTAAGGCCTGTATCCAACAATGAGCAGTTCTTC.

This clone was seen a handful of times. The identical CDR3 is also encoded by other nucleotide sequences in the sample. This chain connects TRBV2 to TRBJ2-1, with 8 positions matching TRBD2. The V gene's germline CDR1 is SNHLY and CDR2 FYNNEI. After removal of 8 bases from V and 7 bases from J, the junction contained 10 bases not matched to a gene. The CDR3 is 14 amino acids. The chain's CDR3 is CASGGRGGSNEQFF. DNA for the CDR3: TGTGCCAGCGGGGGTCGCGGGGGGAGTAATGAGCAGTTCTTC.

The chain employs TRBV7-8 and TRBJ1-1, with 8 bases lining up with TRBD1. Germline lookup yields CDR1 SGHVS and CDR2 FQNEAQ. The ends lost 5 bases at V and 5 bases at J; junction bases unmatched: 7. The CDR3 runs 14 residues. The CDR3 is CASSPQGVMTEAFF. In nucleotides, the CDR3 is TGTGCCAGCAGCCCACAGGGGGTTATGACTGAAGCTTTCTTT. Filled out from reference TRBV7-8 and TRBJ1-1, the complete variable domain reads GAGVSQSPRYKVAKRGQDVALRCDPISGHVSLFWYQQALGQGPEFLTYFQNEAQLDKSGLPSDRFFAERPEGSVSTLKIQRTQQEDSAVYLCASSPQGVMTEAFFGQGTRLTVV.

CDR3 sequence (DNA): TGCAGCGTAGGACAGCCGAACACCGGGGAGCTGTTTTTT. It codes for CSVGQPNTGELFF. This sequence joins TRBV29-1 and TRBJ2-2, with D perhaps TRBD1 (6 bases). The germline CDR1 and CDR2 sequences are SQVTM and ANQGSEA. V shed 6 bases and J shed 0 bases, with 8 bases lying between them. The CDR3 length is 13 residues.

V is TRBV7-2 and J is TRBJ2-5; D is uncertain. The CDR3 spans 13 residues. Trimming removed 1 base at V and 7 bases at J, with 10 bases between. Germline CDR1 SGHTA, CDR2 FQGNSA. CDR3 bases: TGTGCCAGCAGCTTAGTGACCGTCGGGACCCAGTACTTC. Encoded protein: CASSLVTVGTQYF. The complete variable domain, with remaining parts taken from reference TRBV7-2 and TRBJ2-5, reads GAGVSQSPSNKVTEKGKDVELRCDPISGHTALYWYRQSLGQGLEFLIYFQGNSAPDKSGLPSDRFSAERTGGSVSTLTIQRTQQEDSAVYLCASSLVTVGTQYFGPGTRLLVL.

The chain links TRBV14 to TRBJ2-4; TRBD2 matches at 11 bases. Germline CDR1 is SGHDN and CDR2 is FVKESK. The CDR3 is made up of 16 amino acids. J was trimmed by 8 bases and V by 5 bases; bases with no gene match: 11. The CDR3 loop is CASSRASGGYGDIQYF. CDR3 nucleotides: TGTGCCAGCAGCAGGGCTAGCGGGGGGTATGGAGACATTCAGTACTTC.

The chain employs TRBV14 and TRBJ2-7; 8 nucleotides agree with TRBD2. Unmatched junction bases numbered 13, after V lost 4 bases and J lost 5 bases. Germline CDR1 reads SGHDN; CDR2 reads FVKESK. CDR3 length: 16 amino acids. CDR3 DNA sequence: TGTGCCAGCAGCCCCCGGGGGGGTACGATAGCAAACGAGCAGTACTTC. Protein: CASSPRGGTIANEQYF.

The chain recombines TRBV27 with TRBJ2-7; 11 bases are a match to TRBD2. Germline V gene data show CDR1 as MNHEY and CDR2 as SMNVEV (reference sequence). This CDR3 is built from 14 residues. Losses at the gene ends were 4 bases for V and 3 bases for J; bases not matched to a gene: 2. The CDR3 DNA follows: TGTGCCAGCAGTTCGGGACTAGCGGTCTACGAGCAGTACTTC. Protein sequence: CASSSGLAVYEQYF.

This rearrangement joins TRBV28 to TRBJ1-1; D remains unclear. This CDR3 contains 15 residues. The V and J ends lost 6 bases and 4 bases respectively, with 18 bases between them. Germline CDR1 MDHEN, CDR2 SYDVKM. The CDR3 DNA follows: TGTGCCAGCAGCCCTGGCGGGTGGGCAGGCACTGAAGCTTTCTTT. Encoded protein: CASSPGGWAGTEAFF.

V gene TRBV13 combines with J gene TRBJ2-4; D unclear. Deletions cut 2 bases from V and 1 base from J, with 3 bases between. The CDR3 is made up of 13 amino acids. CDR1 is PRHDT, CDR2 FYEKMQ, per germline (reference sequence). Here the CDR3 DNA reads TGTGCCAGCAGCTTATGGGCCAAAAACATTCAGTACTTC. Its protein product is CASSLWAKNIQYF.

This clone was observed a handful of times. The rearrangement joins TRBV7-2 to TRBJ1-1, with no clear D. The CDR3 consists of 13 residues. Between the trimmed V and J ends, which lost 4 bases and 0 bases, there was a span of 6 bases. The V gene's germline CDR1 is SGHTA and CDR2 FQGNSA. CDR3: CASSSGMNTEAFF. In DNA form, the CDR3 reads TGTGCCAGCAGCTCTGGGATGAACACTGAAGCTTTCTTT. The variable domain in full, with the rest retrieved from reference TRBV7-2 and TRBJ1-1, is GAGVSQSPSNKVTEKGKDVELRCDPISGHTALYWYRQSLGQGLEFLIYFQGNSAPDKSGLPSDRFSAERTGGSVSTLTIQRTQQEDSAVYLCASSSGMNTEAFFGQGTRLTVV.

This chain connects TRBV6-5 to TRBJ2-4; 10 bases match TRBD2. The length of the CDR3 is 15 residues. Losses at the gene ends were 2 bases for V and 4 bases for J; bases not matched to a gene: 2. Germline values: CDR1 MNHEY, CDR2 SVGAGI. The CDR3 spells CASSYRTSGKNIQYF. DNA for the CDR3: TGTGCCAGCAGTTACCGGACTAGCGGTAAAAACATTCAGTACTTC.

This clone was observed at least ten times. The chain combines TRBV15 with TRBJ2-5; a possible D gene is TRBD1 (5 bases). Between the trimmed V and J ends, which lost 0 bases and 2 bases, there was a span of 10 bases. The CDR3 is 15 residues long. Germline CDR1 is LNHNV and CDR2 is YYDKDF (reference sequence). The CDR3 spells CATSREGRAQETQYF. The CDR3 DNA follows: TGTGCCACCAGCAGAGAGGGCAGGGCACAAGAGACCCAGTACTTC.

This clone was picked up a small number of times. The gene calls are TRBV28 and TRBJ2-7; D is ambiguous. Trimming shortened V by 5 bases and J by 9 bases, and 11 bases separated the two germline ends. Germline V gene lookup returns CDR1 MDHEN and CDR2 SYDVKM. The CDR3 runs to 11 residues. The CDR3 protein is CASSLQFAQYF. The DNA for the CDR3 is TGTGCCAGCAGTCTGCAATTTGCGCAGTACTTC.

This clone was counted only a few times. This chain connects TRBV7-2 to TRBJ2-7, with 9 bases that match TRBD2. The V gene's germline CDR1 is SGHTA and CDR2 FQGNSA. The trim removed 3 bases at V and 3 bases at J, leaving 6 bases unmatched. The CDR3 loop spans 15 amino acids. CDR3 DNA: TGTGCCAGCAGCTTTATGTCTAGCGGGAACTACGAGCAGTACTTC. Translated: CASSFMSSGNYEQYF.

This clone was counted a single time. The chain employs TRBV15 and TRBJ1-1; 9 bases align to TRBD1. J gave up 4 bases and V 8 bases, and 5 bases lay outside the gene matches. The CDR3 runs to 13 residues. Germline lookup yields CDR1 LNHNV and CDR2 YYDKDF (reference sequence). Here the CDR3 reads CATSGQGTTEAFF. Here the CDR3 DNA reads TGTGCCACCTCTGGACAGGGGACCACTGAAGCTTTCTTT.

The chain uses TRBV18 and TRBJ2-7, with unresolved D. This CDR3 spans 14 amino acids. V lost 2 bases and J 2 bases, leaving 10 bases between the germline ends. Per the germline V gene, CDR1 is KGHSH and CDR2 is LQKENI. The CDR3, as DNA: TGTGCCAGCTCACCAGGGATAGAAACCTACGAGCAGTACTTC. It encodes CASSPGIETYEQYF.

In its sample, this clone was seen once. This chain joins TRBV5-1 and TRBJ1-2, with a tentative D call TRBD1 (6 bases). This CDR3 is built from 15 residues. V was trimmed by 1 base and J by 5 bases, leaving 15 bases between them. Germline V CDR1 and CDR2: SGHRS, YFSETQ. The CDR3 nucleotides are TGCGCCAGCAGCTTGCAGGGGACGGCGGATTATGGCTACACCTTC. It specifies CASSLQGTADYGYTF. Together with reference TRBV5-1 and TRBJ1-2, the CDR3 gives the full variable domain: KAGVTQTPRYLIKTRGQQVTLSCSPISGHRSVSWYQQTPGQGLQFLFEYFSETQRNKGNFPGRFSGRQFSNSRSEMNVSTLELGDSALYLCASSLQGTADYGYTFGSGTRLTVV.

The rearrangement links TRBV15 to TRBJ2-3, with 15 bases lining up with TRBD2. From germline, CDR1 is LNHNV and CDR2 YYDKDF (reference sequence). The V segment lost 1 base and the J segment 6 bases; nucleotides outside the gene matches: 2. This CDR3 region has 16 residues. The CDR3 nucleotides are TGTGCCACCAGCAGAGGGACTAGCGGGAGGGGGGATACGCAGTATTTT. Translated, it gives CATSRGTSGRGDTQYF.

The chain joins TRBV11-2 to TRBJ2-7; D not resolved. Per the germline V gene, CDR1 is SGHAT and CDR2 is FQNNGV. Trimming left V 1 base short and J 0 bases short, with 10 bases between. This CDR3 comprises 15 residues. The CDR3 DNA reads TGTGCCAGCAGCTTAGCTGGGAAGATCTCCTACGAGCAGTACTTC. Its protein product is CASSLAGKISYEQYF.

The genes are TRBV7-6 and TRBJ2-1; the D is unclear. Trimming shortened V by 0 bases and J by 6 bases, and 6 bases separated the two germline ends. From germline, CDR1 is SGHVS and CDR2 FNYEAQ. CDR3 length equals 13 residues. The CDR3 reads CASSLAMGNEQFF. The CDR3 nucleotides read TGTGCCAGCAGCTTAGCCATGGGCAATGAGCAGTTCTTC.

This chain joins TRBV2 and TRBJ2-5; 13 bases match TRBD2. The CDR3 has 15 residues. Germline CDR1 reads SNHLY; CDR2 reads FYNNEI. V was pared by 7 bases and J by 5 bases, with 7 bases of the junction left unmatched. The CDR3 region is CASKTGTSGVETQYF. CDR3 in DNA: TGTGCCAGCAAAACCGGGACTAGCGGGGTTGAGACCCAGTACTTC. Based on the CDR3 plus reference TRBV2 and TRBJ2-5, the full variable domain is EPEVTQTPSHQVTQMGQEVILRCVPISNHLYFYWYRQILGQKVEFLVSFYNNEISEKSEIFDDQFSVERPDGSNFTLKIRSTKLEDSAMYFCASKTGTSGVETQYFGPGTRLLVL.

This sequence joins TRBV7-2 and TRBJ1-2; D gene ambiguous. Trimming removed 3 bases from V and 8 bases from J, with 10 bases in between. The V gene's germline CDR1 is SGHTA and CDR2 FQGNSA. The CDR3 is 12 residues long. CDR3 sequence reads: CASSLVPEGYTF. CDR3 DNA sequence: TGTGCCAGCAGCTTGGTTCCAGAGGGCTACACCTTC.

This clone was seen only a few times. This chain links TRBV19 with TRBJ1-5; D is ambiguous. Trimming stripped 3 bases from V and 5 bases from J, with 8 bases between. The germline gives CDR1 LNHDA, CDR2 SQIVND (reference sequence). The CDR3 is made up of 13 amino acids. The CDR3 sequence is CASSILSYQPQHF. DNA of the CDR3: TGTGCCAGTAGTATTCTGAGCTATCAGCCCCAGCATTTT.